The 17 T cell receptor beta chains below come from one sample, sequenced in a study of technical replicates of blood from a handful of donors. The data were produced by immunoSEQ multiplex PCR, yet TCRdb's version contains in-frame clones alone and is incomplete. The data hold tens of thousands of clones, with about 94% observed a single time. The sequenced sample was T cells isolated from PBMCs. The origin of the receptors is a human donor in good health.

The chain has TRBV4-2 and TRBJ2-1, with 9 bases matching TRBD2. V was pared by 0 bases and J by 4 bases, with 4 bases of the junction left unmatched. This CDR3 has 16 residues. Germline CDR1 reads LGHNA; CDR2 reads YNFKEQ. The CDR3 nucleotides are TGTGCCAGCAGCCAAGATCTAGCGGGACCGTACAATGAGCAGTTCTTC. This gives the protein CASSQDLAGPYNEQFF.

The V call is TRBV5-1, the J call TRBJ2-2; 7 nucleotides align to TRBD2. From germline, CDR1 is SGHRS and CDR2 YFSETQ. This CDR3 is built from 16 residues. The ends lost 4 bases at V and 1 base at J; junction bases unmatched: 7. CDR3 coding DNA: TGCGCCAGCAGCCTGGGCGGCGGGAGGAACACCGGGGAGCTGTTTTTT. Translated, it gives CASSLGGGRNTGELFF. Drawing the rest from reference TRBV5-1 and TRBJ2-2, the complete variable domain is KAGVTQTPRYLIKTRGQQVTLSCSPISGHRSVSWYQQTPGQGLQFLFEYFSETQRNKGNFPGRFSGRQFSNSRSEMNVSTLELGDSALYLCASSLGGGRNTGELFFGEGSRLTVL.

The genes are TRBV27 and TRBJ2-7, with D possibly matching TRBD1 (6 bases). With 5 bases removed from V and 0 bases from J, the gap between germline ends came to 17 bases. From germline, CDR1 is MNHEY and CDR2 SMNVEV (reference sequence). The CDR3 sequence is 16 residues long. The CDR3 nucleotides are TGTGCCAGCAGTCCCACCAGGGGCTTCCTCTCCTACGAGCAGTACTTC. Translated, it gives CASSPTRGFLSYEQYF.

The rearrangement uses TRBV7-3 and TRBJ2-2, with D uncertain. The length of the CDR3 is 13 residues. V was trimmed by 5 bases and J by 6 bases, leaving 10 bases between them. Germline CDR1 is SGHTA and CDR2 is FQGTGA. The CDR3 loop is CASSLLLSGELFF. As DNA, the CDR3 is TGTGCCAGCAGCCTCCTCCTTTCCGGGGAGCTGTTTTTT.

This rearrangement joins TRBV9 to TRBJ2-3; no definite D call. Trimming removed 0 bases at V and 0 bases at J, with 5 bases between. The CDR3 totals 14 residues. CDR1 and CDR2 from the germline V gene are SGDLS and YYNGEE. The CDR3 DNA follows: TGTGCCAGCAGCGTAGGCGGTAGCACAGATACGCAGTATTTT. It codes for CASSVGGSTDTQYF.

The V and J genes are TRBV7-7 and TRBJ1-5; 7 bases are a match to TRBD1. The CDR3 runs 16 residues. CDR1 is SSHAT and CDR2 is FNYEAQ in the germline V gene (reference sequence). J lost 6 bases, V lost 5 bases, and 13 bases had no gene match. CDR3 nucleotides: TGTGCCAGCAGCCAACCCTCCAAGGGGGCGCGTCAGCCCCAGCATTTT. Protein: CASSQPSKGARQPQHF. Looking up the rest from reference TRBV7-7 and TRBJ1-5 gives the full variable domain: GAGVSQSPRYKVTKRGQDVTLRCDPISSHATLYWYQQALGQGPEFLTYFNYEAQPDKSGLPSDRFSAERPEGSISTLTIQRTEQRDSAMYRCASSQPSKGARQPQHFGDGTRLSIL.

CDR3 region: CATRVGDEQYF. Written as DNA, the CDR3 is TGTGCCACCCGGGTGGGAGACGAGCAGTACTTC. The rearrangement links TRBV2 to TRBJ2-7; TRBD2 might be the D (5 bases). Germline V gives CDR1 SNHLY, CDR2 FYNNEI. V was trimmed by 10 bases and J by 5 bases, leaving 12 bases between them. The CDR3 runs to 11 residues.

V is TRBV28 and J is TRBJ1-5; 11 bases are a match to TRBD1. V dropped 7 bases and J dropped 6; count of bases not matched to a gene: 11. The CDR3 is 16 amino acids. From germline, CDR1 is MDHEN and CDR2 SYDVKM. In DNA, the CDR3 is TGTGCCAGCATTAACCGGGACAGGGGGAGTAGTCAGCCCCAGCATTTT. Its translation is CASINRDRGSSQPQHF. The full variable domain, completed using reference TRBV28 and TRBJ1-5, is DVKVTQSSRYLVKRTGEKVFLECVQDMDHENMFWYRQDPGLGLRLIYFSYDVKMKEKGDIPEGYSVSREKKERFSLILESASTNQTSMYLCASINRDRGSSQPQHFGDGTRLSIL.

CDR3 nucleotides: TGCGCCAGCAGCCAGACGGAAGGGACTTTTCAGTACTTC. It codes for CASSQTEGTFQYF. The chain recombines TRBV4-1 with TRBJ2-7, with D perhaps TRBD2 (6 bases). V was trimmed by 3 bases and J by 10 bases, leaving 16 bases between them. This CDR3 is 13 amino acids long. In germline, CDR1 is MGHRA, CDR2 YSYEKL.

This rearrangement joins TRBV6-6 to TRBJ2-7; the match to TRBD2 covers 8 bases. The CDR3 totals 12 residues. CDR1 is MNHNY, CDR2 SVGAGI, per germline (reference sequence). V shed 8 bases, J shed 2 bases, and the junction held 2 bases outside the gene matches. The CDR3 DNA is TGTGCCAGCGACGGGGGGGCCTACGAGCAGTACTTC. It specifies CASDGGAYEQYF.

This clone was recorded only once. The V and J genes are TRBV6-1 and TRBJ1-4; D gene uncertain. The V end lost 3 bases, the J end lost 4 bases, and 9 bases lay between the germline ends. The CDR3 consists of 14 residues. Germline CDR1 reads MNHNS; CDR2 reads SASEGT. CDR3 residues: CASSEQAINEKLFF. In DNA form, the CDR3 reads TGTGCCAGCAGTGAGCAGGCCATTAATGAAAAACTGTTTTTT.

The CDR3 region has the DNA TGTGCCAGCTCACCACCGGGACAGTACACTGAAGCTTTCTTT. This gives the protein CASSPPGQYTEAFF. The chain carries TRBV18 and TRBJ1-1; 7 bases are shared with TRBD1. Trimming cost V 0 bases and J 3 bases; bases outside gene matches: 1. The CDR3 loop spans 14 amino acids. Germline CDR1 and CDR2: KGHSH and LQKENI.

V gene TRBV7-9 combines with J gene TRBJ1-1, with D tentatively TRBD1 (5 bases). V was cut by 4 bases and J by 5 bases, with 14 bases left in between. The CDR3 runs 14 residues. Per the germline V gene, CDR1 is SEHNR and CDR2 is FQNEAQ (reference sequence). The CDR3 nucleotides read TGTGCCAGCAGCTACGACACGGGGGGGACTGAAGCTTTCTTT. Protein product: CASSYDTGGTEAFF. Complete variable domain (other parts from reference TRBV7-9 and TRBJ1-1): DTGVSQNPRHKITKRGQNVTFRCDPISEHNRLYWYRQTLGQGPEFLTYFQNEAQLEKSRLLSDRFSAERPKGSFSTLEIQRTEQGDSAMYLCASSYDTGGTEAFFGQGTRLTVV.

The chain recombines TRBV19 with TRBJ1-1, with 7 bases identical to TRBD1. CDR3 length: 17 amino acids. After removal of 3 bases from V and 0 bases from J, the junction contained 10 bases not matched to a gene. CDR1 and CDR2 from the germline V gene are LNHDA and SQIVND (reference sequence). The CDR3 is CASSIFGGTALNTEAFF. CDR3 nucleotide sequence: TGTGCCAGTAGTATTTTCGGAGGGACAGCGCTGAACACTGAAGCTTTCTTT.

V usage is TRBV5-6 and J usage is TRBJ1-2, with D uncertain. Germline V lookup: CDR1 SGHDT, CDR2 YYEEEE. This CDR3 has 14 amino acids. V lost 6 bases to trimming and J lost 4 bases, with 16 bases between them. As DNA, the CDR3 is TGTGCCAGCACCCTGGAGTCCCGGATCTATGGCTACACCTTC. The encoded protein is CASTLESRIYGYTF.

The V gene is TRBV10-1, the J gene TRBJ2-7, with TRBD1 as a possible D gene (6 bases). Germline assignment: CDR1 WNHNN and CDR2 SYGVQD (reference sequence). The CDR3 runs 13 residues. Trimming pared 6 bases from V and 5 bases from J, leaving 14 bases between. CDR3 sequence: CASSQGIQDEQYF. CDR3 bases: TGCGCCAGCAGCCAGGGGATTCAGGACGAGCAGTACTTC.

This rearrangement joins TRBV4-2 to TRBJ2-1; D possibly corresponds to TRBD2 (6 bases). Germline V lookup: CDR1 LGHNA, CDR2 YNFKEQ. Trimming stripped 0 bases from V and 2 bases from J, with 17 bases between. The CDR3 loop spans 18 amino acids. CDR3 DNA sequence: TGTGCCAGCAGCCAAGAAATTCAGTACGGGAGAGCCTACAATGAGCAGTTCTTC. Translating it yields CASSQEIQYGRAYNEQFF.